This TCR beta chain originates from a study of persistence of HIV-infected CD4 T cells. Sequencing used immunoSEQ version 4 in survey mode. Assay: immunoSEQ multiplex PCR; the TCRdb copy retains only in-frame clones and omits some. Here the sample spans around 35,000 clones, 82% being singletons. Overlapping HIV-1 Gag 15-mer peptides at approximately 1 ug per peptide per mL were used. Sorted nonresponding memory CD4+ T cells were CD40L-negative, CD69-negative, CD45RO-high. For approximately 17 hours, CD8-depleted PBMCs received anti-CD28/CD49d costimulation, a CD40-blocking antibody and enfuvirtide. Points from the study as a whole: Bulk TCR data could not be restricted to HIV-1-infected CMV-responding cells.

Comment on this clone: Its antigen remains unknown.

The sequence came from an adult with HIV. The donor label of this sample is uncertain. This sample comprised cultured CD4+ T cells from PBMCs, obtained from a patient who received antiretroviral therapy.

The CDR3 sequence is CASSGGTKGTNEKLFF. CDR3 coding DNA: TGCGCCAGCAGCGGTGGGACCAAGGGGACTAATGAAAAACTGTTTTTT. The chain is built from TRBV5-1 and TRBJ1-4, with D perhaps matching TRBD1 (5 bases). Trimming took off 4 bases at V and 2 bases at J, with 15 bases between the two ends. CDR3 length equals 16 residues. The germline V gene has CDR1 SGHRS and CDR2 YFSETQ.